The next 32 T cell receptor beta chains were all read from a single sample in a study of shared clonotypes between healthy human individuals. Using immunoSEQ multiplex PCR, the repertoire was profiled, and TCRdb retains in-frame clones only, with some absent. Of some 1.5 million clones listed, around 95% were seen once; the top ten hold about 1%. The sample taken for sequencing was naive CD4+ T cells sorted from blood. Described subset: CD45RA+ positively selected. The receptors come from a young man in good health.

This chain links TRBV18 with TRBJ1-1, with 10 bases aligning to TRBD1. Germline-derived CDR1 and CDR2 are KGHSH and LQKENI. The trim removed 5 bases at V and 5 bases at J, leaving 5 bases unmatched. This CDR3 has 14 residues. The CDR3 sequence is CASSDRGRSTEAFF. As DNA, the CDR3 is TGTGCCAGCTCAGACAGGGGGCGCAGTACTGAAGCTTTCTTT. Full variable domain (rest looked up from reference TRBV18 and TRBJ1-1): NAGVMQNPRHLVRRRGQEARLRCSPMKGHSHVYWYRQLPEEGLKFMVYLQKENIIDESGMPKERFSAEFPKEGPSILRIQQVVRGDSAAYFCASSDRGRSTEAFFGQGTRLTVV.

The chain combines TRBV11-2 with TRBJ2-1, with TRBD1 matching over 9 bases. Germline CDR1 reads SGHAT; CDR2 reads FQNNGV. The CDR3 spans 13 residues. Losses at the gene ends were 4 bases for V and 8 bases for J; bases not matched to a gene: 3. Written as DNA, the CDR3 is TGTGCCAGCAGCTCCCGGACAGGGGATGAGCAGTTCTTC. As protein: CASSSRTGDEQFF. Supplemented by reference TRBV11-2 and TRBJ2-1, the full variable domain reads EAGVAQSPRYKIIEKRQSVAFWCNPISGHATLYWYQQILGQGPKLLIQFQNNGVVDDSQLPKDRFSAERLKGVDSTLKIQPAKLEDSAVYLCASSSRTGDEQFFGPGTRLTVL.

This rearrangement joins TRBV7-9 to TRBJ2-7; D not resolved. The ends were cut back, 2 bases at V and 3 bases at J, with 11 bases in the middle. Germline lookup yields CDR1 SEHNR and CDR2 FQNEAQ (reference sequence). The CDR3 loop spans 14 amino acids. The CDR3 sequence is CASSLPGNGYEQYF. The CDR3, as DNA: TGTGCCAGCAGCTTACCAGGTAACGGCTACGAGCAGTACTTC.

V gene TRBV28 combines with J gene TRBJ1-6; maybe TRBD1 (5 bases). The germline CDR1 and CDR2 sequences are MDHEN and SYDVKM. The CDR3 runs 12 residues. Trimming took 6 bases from V and 13 from J, leaving 13 bases between them. The CDR3 region has the DNA TGTGCCAGCAGAACCGGGGCCGAGCCCCTCCACTTT. As protein: CASRTGAEPLHF.

The chain couples TRBV6-6 to TRBJ2-2; D unclear. Trimming removed 7 bases at V and 5 bases at J, with 11 bases between. The CDR3 has 13 amino acids. Germline V gene data show CDR1 as MNHNY and CDR2 as SVGAGI (reference sequence). Here the CDR3 reads CASKKVVTGELFF. CDR3 sequence (DNA): TGTGCCAGCAAAAAGGTCGTAACCGGGGAGCTGTTTTTT.

The rearrangement joins TRBV7-9 to TRBJ1-2; a possible D gene is TRBD1 (6 bases). The germline V gene encodes CDR1 SEHNR and CDR2 FQNEAQ (reference sequence). CDR3 length: 13 residues. Trimming removed 7 bases from V and 8 bases from J, with 17 bases in between. The CDR3 coding sequence is TGTGCCAGCACAACCCCAGGGGAGCTGGGCTACACCTTC. This sequence encodes CASTTPGELGYTF.

The gene calls are TRBV11-2 and TRBJ2-1; the D is unclear. Trimming removed 4 bases at V and 0 bases at J, with 7 bases between. CDR3 length: 14 amino acids. CDR1 is SGHAT and CDR2 is FQNNGV in the germline V gene. The CDR3 DNA is TGTGCCAGCAGCTCGGATCACTCCTACAATGAGCAGTTCTTC. As protein: CASSSDHSYNEQFF.

As regards this clone: Distinct nucleotide sequences in the sample also encode this CDR3. The chain carries TRBV28 and TRBJ2-7; no clear D. The length of the CDR3 is 12 residues. Deletions cut 3 bases from V and 1 base from J, with 4 bases between. Germline CDR1 reads MDHEN; CDR2 reads SYDVKM. CDR3 region: CASSFQSYEQYF. The CDR3 DNA sequence: TGTGCCAGCAGTTTCCAGTCCTACGAGCAGTACTTC. The full variable domain, rest sourced from reference TRBV28 and TRBJ2-7, is DVKVTQSSRYLVKRTGEKVFLECVQDMDHENMFWYRQDPGLGLRLIYFSYDVKMKEKGDIPEGYSVSREKKERFSLILESASTNQTSMYLCASSFQSYEQYFGPGTRLTVT.

The chain combines TRBV20-1 with TRBJ1-1; 8 bases map to TRBD1. The CDR3 covers 11 residues. Germline-derived CDR1 and CDR2 are DFQATT and SNEGSKA (reference sequence). V lost 6 bases and J lost 8; bases outside the gene matches: 5. The CDR3: CSAAGTGEAFF. CDR3 DNA: TGCAGTGCCGCGGGGACAGGCGAAGCTTTCTTT.

The rearrangement joins TRBV5-4 to TRBJ2-5; 8 positions agree with TRBD1. The CDR3 totals 15 residues. V shed 5 bases, J shed 4 bases, and the junction held 10 bases outside the gene matches. The germline CDR1 and CDR2 sequences are SGHNT and YYREEE (reference sequence). CDR3 protein: CASRPDRGGAETQYF. The CDR3 coding sequence is TGTGCCAGCAGGCCCGACAGGGGCGGGGCAGAGACCCAGTACTTC.

In this sample, this clone turned up once. CDR3 nucleotides: TGCGCCAGCAGACCCTCTGGGGCCAACGTCCTGACTTTC. Protein: CASRPSGANVLTF. This chain uses TRBV4-1 with TRBJ2-6, with D unclear. The V gene's germline CDR1 is MGHRA and CDR2 YSYEKL. The length of the CDR3 is 13 residues. With 6 bases removed from V and 0 bases from J, the gap between germline ends came to 3 bases.

The V call is TRBV5-4, the J call TRBJ2-3, with a tentative D call TRBD1 (6 bases). CDR1 is SGHNT, CDR2 YYREEE, per germline (reference sequence). The CDR3 extends over 15 amino acids. The V end lost 4 bases, the J end lost 3 bases, and 15 bases lay between the germline ends. The CDR3 DNA follows: TGTGCCAGCAGCCCTGGACAGAGGGGGACAGATACGCAGTATTTT. It translates to CASSPGQRGTDTQYF.

This rearrangement joins TRBV28 to TRBJ2-5; D call uncertain. The CDR3 consists of 13 residues. Germline CDR1 MDHEN, CDR2 SYDVKM. The V and J ends lost 1 base and 13 bases respectively, with 16 bases between them. The CDR3 sequence is CASSLSSPEHPYF. The CDR3, as DNA: TGTGCCAGCAGTTTATCAAGTCCGGAGCACCCGTACTTC.

The V gene is TRBV5-1, the J gene TRBJ1-3; D not resolved. V was clipped by 4 bases and J by 4 bases, with 12 bases between them. Germline CDR1 and CDR2: SGHRS and YFSETQ. The CDR3 is 14 residues long. The CDR3 nucleotides are TGCGCCAGCAGCCCTAGTTGGAACGGAAACACCATATATTTT. It codes for CASSPSWNGNTIYF. Filled out from reference TRBV5-1 and TRBJ1-3, the complete variable domain reads KAGVTQTPRYLIKTRGQQVTLSCSPISGHRSVSWYQQTPGQGLQFLFEYFSETQRNKGNFPGRFSGRQFSNSRSEMNVSTLELGDSALYLCASSPSWNGNTIYFGEGSWLTVV.

This rearrangement joins TRBV5-4 to TRBJ2-7; 10 bases map to TRBD2. Germline trimming cut 3 bases from V and 4 bases from J; bases unmatched to any gene: 7. CDR3 size: 15 residues. Germline V gene sequence: CDR1 SGHNT, CDR2 YYREEE (reference sequence). This chain's CDR3 is CASSSRAGGPYEQYF. The CDR3, as DNA: TGTGCCAGCAGCTCTCGAGCGGGAGGGCCTTACGAGCAGTACTTC.

The V gene is TRBV19, the J gene TRBJ1-3, with D unresolved. This CDR3 spans 16 amino acids. The V end was cut by 7 bases, the J end by 1 base, with 17 bases between. Germline V gene sequence: CDR1 LNHDA, CDR2 SQIVND (reference sequence). The CDR3, as DNA: TGTGCCAGTACTCCCCGAGGAGGGATTTCTGGAAACACCATATATTTT. The encoded protein is CASTPRGGISGNTIYF. The complete variable domain, with remaining parts taken from reference TRBV19 and TRBJ1-3, reads DGGITQSPKYLFRKEGQNVTLSCEQNLNHDAMYWYRQDPGQGLRLIYYSQIVNDFQKGDIAEGYSVSREKKESFPLTVTSAQKNPTAFYLCASTPRGGISGNTIYFGEGSWLTVV.

V usage is TRBV7-9 and J usage is TRBJ2-2, with 7 bases that match TRBD1. The V and J ends lost 5 bases and 3 bases, in that order; junction bases with no gene match: 6. CDR1 SEHNR and CDR2 FQNEAQ come from the germline V gene (reference sequence). This CDR3 comprises 15 residues. The CDR3 region is CASSRRGQDTGELFF. The CDR3, as DNA: TGTGCCAGCAGCAGAAGGGGGCAGGACACCGGGGAGCTGTTTTTT.

V is TRBV10-3 and J is TRBJ2-1, with D unresolved. The germline V and J ends were trimmed by 3 bases and 2 bases, with 8 bases remaining between them. This CDR3 is built from 14 residues. Looked up from germline, CDR1 is ENHRY and CDR2 is SYGVKD. CDR3 nucleotide sequence: TGTGCCATCAGTGATGGCAAGACCTACAATGAGCAGTTCTTC. This sequence encodes CAISDGKTYNEQFF.

This clone was detected only a few times. The rearrangement joins TRBV5-4 to TRBJ2-3, with D perhaps being TRBD1 or TRBD2 (5 bases each). CDR1 is SGHNT and CDR2 is YYREEE in the germline V gene (reference sequence). The germline V and J ends were trimmed by 7 bases and 4 bases, with 13 bases remaining between them. This CDR3 has 13 residues. The CDR3 sequence is CASGTYRADTQYF. In DNA form, the CDR3 reads TGTGCCAGCGGGACCTACCGGGCAGATACGCAGTATTTT.

This rearrangement joins TRBV5-5 to TRBJ1-4; D is unresolved. Germline V gene sequence: CDR1 SGHKS, CDR2 YYEKEE (reference sequence). The CDR3 totals 14 residues. V was cut by 7 bases and J by 6 bases, with 16 bases left in between. CDR3 in amino acids: CASQRAETDEKLFF. The CDR3 DNA reads TGTGCCAGCCAAAGGGCCGAGACGGATGAAAAACTGTTTTTT.

The chain has TRBV10-3 and TRBJ2-1; D gene uncertain. The CDR3 sequence is 14 residues long. Trimming removed 5 bases from V and 5 bases from J, with 13 bases in between. Germline V lookup: CDR1 ENHRY, CDR2 SYGVKD. Here the CDR3 DNA reads TGTGCCATCAGTACCCTGGACGGCAACAATGAGCAGTTCTTC. This gives the protein CAISTLDGNNEQFF.

This clone has only one observation. The genes are TRBV9 and TRBJ1-4; D is undetermined. V lost 7 bases to trimming and J lost 8 bases, with 6 bases between them. This CDR3 region has 10 residues. CDR1 SGDLS and CDR2 YYNGEE come from the germline V gene. The chain's CDR3 is CASAGEKLFF. The CDR3 DNA follows: TGTGCCAGCGCGGGGGAAAAACTGTTTTTT.

The J gene is TRBJ1-2, the V gene TRBV15; D is undetermined. Between the trimmed V and J ends, which lost 0 bases and 4 bases, there was a span of 9 bases. The CDR3 extends over 14 amino acids. CDR1 and CDR2 from the germline V gene are LNHNV and YYDKDF (reference sequence). Written as DNA, the CDR3 is TGTGCCACCAGCAGAGAGGCACGAGTCTATGGCTACACCTTC. Its translation: CATSREARVYGYTF.

The chain carries TRBV7-6 and TRBJ1-2; D is unclear. Trimming removed 0 bases from V and 2 bases from J, with 10 bases in between. CDR1 and CDR2 (germline): SGHVS, FNYEAQ. The CDR3 is made up of 15 amino acids. The CDR3 spells CASSLAPSTNYGYTF. As DNA, the CDR3 is TGTGCCAGCAGCTTAGCGCCAAGCACAAACTATGGCTACACCTTC.

This rearrangement joins TRBV18 to TRBJ2-7; 7 bases are shared with TRBD1. CDR1 is KGHSH, CDR2 LQKENI, per germline. There are 14 residues in the CDR3. V was pared by 3 bases and J by 6 bases, with 8 bases of the junction left unmatched. The CDR3 DNA reads TGTGCCAGCTCACCGCCCTCGACAGGGCTCGAGCAGTACTTC. Amino acid sequence: CASSPPSTGLEQYF.

V usage is TRBV5-1 and J usage is TRBJ1-3, with 7 bases that match TRBD1. The CDR3 contains 16 residues. CDR1 SGHRS and CDR2 YFSETQ come from the germline V gene. V gave up 0 bases and J gave up 6 bases; unmatched junction bases: 9. The CDR3 loop is CASSLGAGTALNTIYF. The CDR3 region has the DNA TGCGCCAGCAGCTTGGGCGCCGGGACAGCTTTAAACACCATATATTTT. The complete variable domain, with remaining parts taken from reference TRBV5-1 and TRBJ1-3, reads KAGVTQTPRYLIKTRGQQVTLSCSPISGHRSVSWYQQTPGQGLQFLFEYFSETQRNKGNFPGRFSGRQFSNSRSEMNVSTLELGDSALYLCASSLGAGTALNTIYFGEGSWLTVV.

The genes are TRBV9 and TRBJ2-1; no firm D call. Trimming took off 3 bases at V and 7 bases at J, with 11 bases between the two ends. The V gene's germline CDR1 is SGDLS and CDR2 YYNGEE. CDR3 size: 13 residues. CDR3 coding DNA: TGTGCCAGCAGCGCCGGACCAGGTAATGAGCAGTTCTTC. Protein product: CASSAGPGNEQFF.

This chain joins TRBV4-1 and TRBJ2-5, with D tentatively TRBD1 or TRBD2 (5 bases each). Germline V gives CDR1 MGHRA, CDR2 YSYEKL. CDR3 length: 15 amino acids. The ends were cut back, 2 bases at V and 1 base at J, with 11 bases in the middle. The CDR3 region has the DNA TGCGCCAGCAGCCAACAGACCGGGACCCAAGAGACCCAGTACTTC. Translating gives CASSQQTGTQETQYF.

Points on this clone: Other DNA sequences in the sample encode the same CDR3. The V call is TRBV6-1, the J call TRBJ2-2; TRBD1 aligns across 8 bases. J gave up 4 bases and V 6 bases, and 1 base lay outside the gene matches. The length of the CDR3 is 13 residues. The germline gives CDR1 MNHNS, CDR2 SASEGT. This CDR3 reads CASRDRGTGELFF. The CDR3, as DNA: TGTGCCAGCAGAGACAGGGGCACCGGGGAGCTGTTTTTT.

The V call is TRBV7-9, the J call TRBJ1-4; D might be TRBD1 (6 bases). V lost 5 bases, J lost 0 bases, and 19 bases lay in between. Looked up from germline, CDR1 is SEHNR and CDR2 is FQNEAQ (reference sequence). The CDR3 covers 18 residues. Here the CDR3 DNA reads TGTGCCAGCAGCCCCGACAAGGGGGAAGGAACAACTAATGAAAAACTGTTTTTT. Its translation: CASSPDKGEGTTNEKLFF.

J is TRBJ2-7 and V is TRBV11-2; maybe TRBD1 (6 bases). Trimming left V 4 bases short and J 4 bases short, with 20 bases between. Germline loops: CDR1 SGHAT, CDR2 FQNNGV. CDR3 length: 16 amino acids. The CDR3: CASSSAGVAGPYEQYF. The CDR3 DNA reads as TGTGCCAGCAGCTCCGCAGGGGTCGCAGGGCCATACGAGCAGTACTTC.

The chain is built from TRBV27 and TRBJ2-2; 9 nucleotides agree with TRBD2. V gave up 4 bases and J gave up 6 bases; unmatched junction bases: 12. The CDR3 sequence is 17 residues long. Per germline, CDR1 MNHEY and CDR2 SMNVEV (reference sequence). This CDR3 is CASSSPGLARGPGELFF. CDR3 nucleotide sequence: TGTGCCAGCAGTTCACCCGGACTAGCGCGGGGCCCCGGGGAGCTGTTTTTT.